This record concerns one T cell receptor beta chain sequence. V was pared by 0 bases and J by 9 bases, with 12 bases between. Germline-derived CDR1 and CDR2 are MRHNA and SNTAGT. The CDR3 totals 14 residues. Repertoires were generated with immunoSEQ multiplex PCR, while TCRdb's copy carries only in-frame clones and drops some. The sample shows 65,000 to 80,000 clones, roughly 95% of them seen only once. This specimen comes from a study of T cell clonotyping in hematopoietic cell transplantation. Time point defined: recipient sample about 28 days before transplant, after cytoreduction. This TCR was recovered from a woman between 45 and 60 years old with acute myeloid leukemia. Some clones in this sample may be carry-over from other donors' samples. This chain connects TRBV6-4 to TRBJ2-1; D remains ambiguous. The starting material was peripheral blood mononuclear cells, obtained before stem cell transplant. The CDR3 loop reads CASSDSSARSEQFF. CDR3 DNA sequence: TGTGCCAGCAGTGACTCGAGCGCGCGGAGTGAGCAGTTCTTC.